This T cell receptor beta chain was captured by sequencing in a study of blood T cell repertoires in COVID-19. About the study: Nucleic acid was either cDNA or gDNA, and it came from T cells, B-cell-depleted T cells, or PBMCs.

Participant-reported clinical history was the basis for cohort assignment. Before being deemed recovered, Cohort 3 donors had two negative PCRs, clearance, or symptom resolution. Trimming took off 4 bases at V and 1 base at J, with 16 bases between the two ends. The CDR3 sequence is 15 residues long. Germline V gives CDR1 SQVTM, CDR2 ANQGSEA. Using immunoSEQ multiplex PCR, the repertoire was profiled, and TCRdb retains in-frame clones only, with some absent. The data show 400,000 to 450,000 clones, with 90% seen just once and 0.6% held by the top ten. The sequencing sample was made of PBMCs or T cells enriched from blood (not recorded which). This chain connects TRBV29-1 to TRBJ1-1; unclear D gene. The clonotype originates from a man between 18 and 29 years old who had recovered from COVID-19. The CDR3 is CSVVTDYLSNTEAFF. The CDR3 DNA is TGCAGCGTTGTGACTGACTACCTTTCGAACACTGAAGCTTTCTTT.